This T cell receptor (beta chain) originates from a study of shared clonotypes between healthy human individuals. Study-wide background: Three plates each covered CD4 naive and memory; CD8 naive two, CD8 memory one.

About this clone itself: Distinct nucleotide sequences in the sample also encode this CDR3.

Per germline, CDR1 SGHKS and CDR2 YYEKEE (reference sequence). The CDR3 sequence is 12 residues long. V gave up 0 bases and J gave up 4 bases, with 4 bases separating them. Sequencing used immunoSEQ multiplex PCR; TCRdb keeps in-frame clones, though not all of them. The table shows about 2,100,000 clones, with 93% occurring only once. Naive CD8 isolation took CD45RO-negative cells positively selected for CCR7 and excluded terminally differentiated effector memory CD45RA+ cells. The V gene is TRBV5-5, the J gene TRBJ1-1, with D unclear. The sequence was obtained from a man between 18 and 35 years old in good health. Some clones in this sample may be carry-over from other donors' samples. Sample: naive CD8+ T cells from PBMCs. The CDR3 sequence is CASSLGPTEAFF. In DNA, the CDR3 is TGTGCCAGCAGCTTGGGGCCCACTGAAGCTTTCTTT.